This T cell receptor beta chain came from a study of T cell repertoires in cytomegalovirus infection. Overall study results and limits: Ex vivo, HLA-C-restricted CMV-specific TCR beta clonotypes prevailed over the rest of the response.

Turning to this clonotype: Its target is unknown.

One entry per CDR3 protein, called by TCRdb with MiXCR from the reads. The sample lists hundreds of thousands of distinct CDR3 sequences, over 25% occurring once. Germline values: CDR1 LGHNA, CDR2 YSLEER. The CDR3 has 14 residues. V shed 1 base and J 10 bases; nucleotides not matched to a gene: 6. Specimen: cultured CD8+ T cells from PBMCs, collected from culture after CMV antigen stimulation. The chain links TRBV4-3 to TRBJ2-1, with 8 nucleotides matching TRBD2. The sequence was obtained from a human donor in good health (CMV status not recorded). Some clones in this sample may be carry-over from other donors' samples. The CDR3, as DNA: TGCGCCAGCAGCCAAGTGGCGGGGGGTGGAGAGCAGTTCTTC. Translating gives CASSQVAGGGEQFF.